These 20 T cell receptor beta chains were all obtained from the same sample, sequenced in a study of cytomegalovirus exposure and HLA in healthy donors. Use of 60 Vbeta and 13 Jbeta primers characterized the PCR. Measured with immunoSEQ multiplex PCR; TCRdb has only the in-frame clones, and not every one. The data contain about 140,000 clones, around four fifths of them singletons. Source material: PBMCs. The receptor set was obtained from a male donor in good health and CMV-seropositive.

This chain joins TRBV7-9 and TRBJ1-2; 8 nucleotides match TRBD1. With 1 base clipped from V and 8 bases from J, the junction kept 6 bases outside the gene matches. Germline loops: CDR1 SEHNR, CDR2 FQNEAQ (reference sequence). The length of the CDR3 is 14 residues. This CDR3 is CASSLDSQGAGYTF. In DNA, the CDR3 is TGTGCCAGCAGCTTAGATAGCCAGGGGGCCGGCTACACCTTC.

The chain joins TRBV7-9 to TRBJ2-1, with 8 bases aligning to TRBD2. CDR1 is SEHNR and CDR2 is FQNEAQ in the germline V gene (reference sequence). After removal of 6 bases from V and 8 bases from J, the junction contained 12 bases not matched to a gene. This CDR3 region has 15 residues. The CDR3 loop is CASRAGAGESDEQFF. In DNA form, the CDR3 reads TGTGCCAGCAGGGCCGGAGCGGGAGAATCCGATGAGCAGTTCTTC.

The J gene is TRBJ2-7, the V gene TRBV11-2; 9 bases agree with TRBD2. Germline V gene lookup returns CDR1 SGHAT and CDR2 FQNNGV. CDR3 length equals 14 residues. The V gene end was trimmed by 5 bases and the J gene end by 3 bases; junction bases not matched to a gene: 5. In DNA form, the CDR3 reads TGTGCCAGCAGCCAATCACTAGCGGGCTACGAGCAGTACTTC. Translation: CASSQSLAGYEQYF.

This clone came up a few times. This chain links TRBV6-1 with TRBJ1-4; TRBD1 matches 8 bases. From germline, CDR1 is MNHNS and CDR2 SASEGT. The CDR3 runs 15 residues. After removal of 0 bases from V and 8 bases from J, the junction contained 5 bases not matched to a gene. The CDR3 is CASSEAQGASEKLFF. The CDR3 nucleotides are TGTGCCAGCAGTGAAGCTCAGGGGGCTTCCGAAAAACTGTTTTTT.

The V and J genes are TRBV29-1 and TRBJ2-7; D possibly corresponds to TRBD1 (6 bases). The length of the CDR3 is 13 residues. The V and J ends lost 2 bases and 5 bases respectively, with 13 bases between them. Germline assignment: CDR1 SQVTM and CDR2 ANQGSEA. The CDR3 nucleotides are TGCAGCGTTGAACAAGTTGGGGGCGACGAGCAGTACTTC. Translation: CSVEQVGGDEQYF.

The rearrangement links TRBV5-3 to TRBJ2-7; D remains ambiguous. TRBV5-3 is noted as an ORF with a role that remains uncertain. There are 11 residues in the CDR3. Trimming took 9 bases from V and 5 from J, leaving 12 bases between them. The CDR3 DNA sequence: TGTGCCATTAAAACCCCTAACGAGCAGTACTTC. Translated, it gives CAIKTPNEQYF.

The chain links TRBV29-1 to TRBJ1-1; unclear D gene. Trimming cost V 7 bases and J 1 base, with 13 bases left between them. The CDR3 is made up of 13 amino acids. From germline, CDR1 is SQVTM and CDR2 ANQGSEA. The CDR3 nucleotides are TGCAGCGCGGGCGGGCAGGAGAACACTGAAGCTTTCTTT. This encodes CSAGGQENTEAFF.

The chain employs TRBV5-1 and TRBJ2-1, with D maybe TRBD2 (5 bases). V shed 4 bases and J shed 0 bases, with 14 bases lying between them. Germline V gene sequence: CDR1 SGHRS, CDR2 YFSETQ. This CDR3 spans 16 amino acids. CDR3 sequence: CASSPTSIPSYNEQFF. As DNA, the CDR3 is TGCGCCAGCAGCCCCACTAGTATCCCCTCCTACAATGAGCAGTTCTTC.

The J gene is TRBJ1-1, the V gene TRBV29-1; D not resolved. The CDR3 length is 11 residues. The V end lost 5 bases, the J end lost 0 bases, and 4 bases lay between the germline ends. CDR1 is SQVTM, CDR2 ANQGSEA, per germline. Here the CDR3 DNA reads TGCAGCGTTACGGTGAACACTGAAGCTTTCTTT. The encoded protein is CSVTVNTEAFF.

This chain uses TRBV7-2 with TRBJ2-5; D not resolved. Germline lookup yields CDR1 SGHTA and CDR2 FQGNSA. The CDR3 is made up of 13 amino acids. Deletions cut 2 bases from V and 5 bases from J, with 9 bases between. As DNA, the CDR3 is TGTGCCAGCAGCTTATGGGCAGATGAGACCCAGTACTTC. This gives the protein CASSLWADETQYF.

This rearrangement joins TRBV27 to TRBJ2-7; TRBD2 matches at 8 bases. This CDR3 has 14 amino acids. The germline CDR1 and CDR2 sequences are MNHEY and SMNVEV (reference sequence). The V segment lost 4 bases and the J segment 7 bases; nucleotides outside the gene matches: 9. CDR3 nucleotides: TGTGCCAGCAGTTGGGCGGGAGGAACGTGGGAGCAGTACTTC. Encoded protein: CASSWAGGTWEQYF.

The chain uses TRBV11-2 and TRBJ2-1, with TRBD2 matching 14 bases. Germline V gene lookup returns CDR1 SGHAT and CDR2 FQNNGV. The CDR3 sequence is 18 residues long. Trimming cost V 1 base and J 5 bases; bases outside gene matches: 7. CDR3 protein: CASSLAARLAGGHNEQFF. The CDR3 DNA is TGTGCCAGCAGCTTAGCAGCGCGACTAGCGGGGGGGCACAATGAGCAGTTCTTC.

The J gene is TRBJ2-5, the V gene TRBV6-1; 9 nucleotides align to TRBD1. CDR3 length equals 14 residues. The V and J ends lost 8 bases and 5 bases, in that order; junction bases with no gene match: 9. Germline V gives CDR1 MNHNS, CDR2 SASEGT. The CDR3 loop reads CASLTGGFEETQYF. Here the CDR3 DNA reads TGTGCCAGCCTCACAGGGGGCTTCGAGGAGACCCAGTACTTC.

The chain links TRBV6-6 to TRBJ2-5, with 13 bases that match TRBD2. TRBJ2-7 explains the end of the DNA better; the J call may be wrong. CDR3 length: 15 amino acids. Germline CDR1 MNHNY, CDR2 SVGAGI (reference sequence). The CDR3 region is CASSQRTSGRDEQYF. The CDR3 DNA sequence: TGTGCCAGCAGCCAACGGACTAGCGGGAGAGACGAGCAGTACTTC.

This chain links TRBV28 with TRBJ2-7; 8 bases match TRBD2. The V gene's germline CDR1 is MDHEN and CDR2 SYDVKM. This CDR3 is 15 amino acids long. J was trimmed by 1 base and V by 3 bases; bases with no gene match: 5. DNA for the CDR3: TGTGCCAGCAGTTTTACTAGCGGAATTTCCTACGAGCAGTACTTC. It translates to CASSFTSGISYEQYF. Looking up the rest from reference TRBV28 and TRBJ2-7 gives the full variable domain: DVKVTQSSRYLVKRTGEKVFLECVQDMDHENMFWYRQDPGLGLRLIYFSYDVKMKEKGDIPEGYSVSREKKERFSLILESASTNQTSMYLCASSFTSGISYEQYFGPGTRLTVT.

In DNA, the CDR3 is TGTGCCAGCAGCCTTACAGCTAAATCCTACGAGCAGTACTTC. Its translation: CASSLTAKSYEQYF. V gene TRBV6-5 combines with J gene TRBJ2-7; the D is unclear. Trimming removed 6 bases from V and 1 base from J, with 13 bases in between. The CDR3 has 14 residues. Germline loops: CDR1 MNHEY, CDR2 SVGAGI.

The rearrangement links TRBV10-3 to TRBJ1-5; D ambiguous. The length of the CDR3 is 13 residues. V gave up 3 bases and J gave up 4 bases, with 7 bases separating them. Looked up from germline, CDR1 is ENHRY and CDR2 is SYGVKD. For the CDR3, the DNA is TGTGCCATCAGTGATGAGGTGAATCAGCCCCAGCATTTT. Translation gives CAISDEVNQPQHF.

This chain connects TRBV9 to TRBJ2-3, with 10 bases fitting TRBD2. The CDR3 has 16 residues. Unmatched junction bases numbered 8, after V lost 4 bases and J lost 3 bases. Germline assignment: CDR1 SGDLS and CDR2 YYNGEE. In DNA form, the CDR3 reads TGTGCCAGCAGCCTTCTCAGCGGGGGGGCGACAGATACGCAGTATTTT. It translates to CASSLLSGGATDTQYF. Based on the CDR3 plus reference TRBV9 and TRBJ2-3, the full variable domain is DSGVTQTPKHLITATGQRVTLRCSPRSGDLSVYWYQQSLDQGLQFLIQYYNGEERAKGNILERFSAQQFPDLHSELNLSSLELGDSALYFCASSLLSGGATDTQYFGPGTRLTVL.

The chain joins TRBV30 to TRBJ2-7; a possible D gene is TRBD2 (6 bases). CDR1 is GTSNPN and CDR2 is SVGIG in the germline V gene (reference sequence). The V gene lost 4 bases and the J gene lost 1 base, with 11 bases spanning the gap. This CDR3 has 13 amino acids. The CDR3 DNA reads TGTGCCTGGACTGCGGGGCCGTCCTACGAGCAGTACTTC. Protein product: CAWTAGPSYEQYF.

This chain uses TRBV4-3 with TRBJ2-5, with D perhaps TRBD2 (6 bases). The J call is in doubt because the DNA end fits TRBJ2-7 better. This CDR3 has 15 residues. CDR1 and CDR2 (germline): LGHNA, YSLEER. CDR3 sequence reads: CASSQDRAGSYEQYF. The DNA for the CDR3 is TGCGCCAGCAGCCAAGATCGGGCGGGATCATACGAGCAGTACTTC.